This TCR beta chain comes out of a study of T-cell reconstitution after alpha-beta-depleted transplantation in children. Unique molecular identifiers were incorporated when the TCRbeta library was constructed. TCRdb ran MiXCR on the PCR reads and lists one entry per CDR3 protein. Here the sample spans nearly 550,000 distinct CDR3 sequences, approximately 20% being singletons. This clonotype has a handful of counts. The germline V gene encodes CDR1 SQVTM and CDR2 ANQGSEA. This CDR3 comprises 13 residues. V was cut by 4 bases and J by 8 bases, with 15 bases left in between. The chain is built from TRBV29-1 and TRBJ2-1, with D perhaps being TRBD1 or TRBD2 (5 bases each). This clonotype was sampled from a human donor who donated a stem cell graft to a child with acute lymphoblastic leukemia. This specimen was PBMCs from the stem cell graft donor, taken from the stem cell graft. In DNA, the CDR3 is TGCAGCGTTGGGTTGGGCTGGGGACATGAGCAGTTCTTC. Its protein product is CSVGLGWGHEQFF.